The 32 T cell receptor beta chains below all came from one sample that was sequenced in a study of cytomegalovirus exposure and HLA in healthy donors. A multiplex PCR was run with 60 Vbeta primers and 13 Jbeta primers. The table came from immunoSEQ multiplex PCR; TCRdb's copy has only in-frame clones and leaves some out. Seen here are tens of thousands of clones, under 85% observed once, and the top ten hold over 7%. Sample: PBMCs. The receptors stem from a woman aged 40 to 55 in good health and CMV-seropositive.

Points on this clone: The conserved final phenylalanine or tryptophan is absent from the CDR3, which likely points to a read error. The CDR3 nucleotides read TGTGCCAGCAGCGTTACAGGGGGCGTCGGGTATGGCTACACCCTC. Amino acid sequence: CASSVTGGVGYGYTL. The chain recombines TRBV7-3 with TRBJ1-2; 9 bases map to TRBD1. The V gene end was trimmed by 5 bases and the J gene end by 5 bases; junction bases not matched to a gene: 9. The CDR3 sequence is 15 residues long. The germline V gene encodes CDR1 SGHTA and CDR2 FQGTGA.

The rearrangement uses TRBV5-1 and TRBJ2-1; the D gene is possibly TRBD1 (7 bases). This CDR3 comprises 15 residues. Germline V gene sequence: CDR1 SGHRS, CDR2 YFSETQ. V was clipped by 4 bases and J by 3 bases, with 14 bases between them. The CDR3 DNA reads TGCGCCAGCAGCAGAGGAGGGGACAGCTACAATGAGCAGTTCTTC. Translating gives CASSRGGDSYNEQFF.

The V gene is TRBV19, the J gene TRBJ2-5, with D perhaps matching TRBD1 (6 bases). Trimming removed 6 bases from V and 4 bases from J, with 15 bases in between. The CDR3 is 14 amino acids. The germline CDR1 and CDR2 sequences are LNHDA and SQIVND (reference sequence). CDR3: CASSHGQRRETQYF. The CDR3 region has the DNA TGTGCCAGTAGCCACGGACAGCGAAGAGAGACCCAGTACTTC.

CDR3 coding DNA: TGTGCCAGCAGTGACGACGGGGGGTCTCAAGAGACCCAGTACTTC. Protein sequence: CASSDDGGSQETQYF. The chain has TRBV2 and TRBJ2-5, with TRBD2 matching 7 bases. CDR1 and CDR2 (germline): SNHLY, FYNNEI. The CDR3 totals 15 residues. V shed 3 bases, J shed 2 bases, and the junction held 6 bases outside the gene matches. Looking up the rest from reference TRBV2 and TRBJ2-5 gives the full variable domain: EPEVTQTPSHQVTQMGQEVILRCVPISNHLYFYWYRQILGQKVEFLVSFYNNEISEKSEIFDDQFSVERPDGSNFTLKIRSTKLEDSAMYFCASSDDGGSQETQYFGPGTRLLVL.

The chain combines TRBV27 with TRBJ1-6; D is unclear. From germline, CDR1 is MNHEY and CDR2 SMNVEV (reference sequence). The CDR3 sequence is 14 residues long. V shed 2 bases and J shed 7 bases, with 9 bases lying between them. CDR3 sequence: CASSLEGGNSPLHF. Here the CDR3 DNA reads TGTGCCAGCAGTTTAGAGGGTGGAAATTCACCCCTCCACTTT.

This clone is a singleton in its sample. V usage is TRBV6-1 and J usage is TRBJ2-7, with 8 bases that match TRBD2. The CDR3 has 15 amino acids. Germline lookup yields CDR1 MNHNS and CDR2 SASEGT. Losses at the gene ends were 4 bases for V and 0 bases for J; bases not matched to a gene: 5. The CDR3, as DNA: TGTGCCAGCAGTGGCTTAGCGGGGAGCTCCTACGAGCAGTACTTC. It encodes CASSGLAGSSYEQYF.

This clone appeared once. V gene TRBV28 combines with J gene TRBJ1-5; weak D call: TRBD1 (5 bases). This CDR3 is 15 amino acids long. Germline lookup yields CDR1 MDHEN and CDR2 SYDVKM. Trimming removed 5 bases at V and 7 bases at J, with 18 bases between. CDR3 coding DNA: TGTGCCAGCAGTATCCAGGGAAGGGCGAACCAGCCCCAGCATTTT. As protein: CASSIQGRANQPQHF.

This chain joins TRBV7-8 and TRBJ2-3; D is ambiguous. V lost 2 bases and J lost 5, with 8 bases in between. The CDR3 runs 13 residues. Per germline, CDR1 SGHVS and CDR2 FQNEAQ. In DNA form, the CDR3 reads TGTGCCAGCAGCTTACTATCGGGAGATACGCAGTATTTT. Amino acid sequence: CASSLLSGDTQYF.

The chain has TRBV7-9 and TRBJ2-1; TRBD2 aligns across 11 bases. Germline CDR1 and CDR2: SEHNR and FQNEAQ (reference sequence). The CDR3 is made up of 15 amino acids. V gave up 5 bases and J gave up 8 bases; unmatched junction bases: 8. Written as DNA, the CDR3 is TGTGCCAGCAGCCCACCGACTAGCGGGGAAGATGAGCAGTTCTTC. This codes for CASSPPTSGEDEQFF.

This chain joins TRBV6-6 and TRBJ2-2; D gene unclear. Germline CDR1 MNHNY, CDR2 SVGAGI (reference sequence). Trimming shortened V by 2 bases and J by 8 bases, and 3 bases separated the two germline ends. The CDR3 spans 11 residues. CDR3 sequence: CASSYRGELFF. The CDR3, as DNA: TGTGCCAGCAGTTACCGGGGGGAGCTGTTTTTT.

The gene calls are TRBV6-1 and TRBJ2-3; 11 bases map to TRBD1. Germline trimming cut 7 bases from V and 7 bases from J; bases unmatched to any gene: 7. Per the germline V gene, CDR1 is MNHNS and CDR2 is SASEGT. The CDR3 consists of 14 residues. CDR3 residues: CASKRDRGGNTQYF. Here the CDR3 DNA reads TGTGCCAGCAAAAGGGACAGGGGGGGTAATACGCAGTATTTT.

This rearrangement joins TRBV11-2 to TRBJ2-3; weak D call: TRBD2 (7 bases). Trimming cost V 1 base and J 1 base, with 12 bases left between them. This CDR3 has 16 amino acids. Germline V gene data show CDR1 as SGHAT and CDR2 as FQNNGV. CDR3: CASSLVAGAGTDTQYF. CDR3 nucleotide sequence: TGTGCCAGCAGCTTAGTCGCGGGGGCGGGCACAGATACGCAGTATTTT.

The J gene is TRBJ1-2, the V gene TRBV13, with 7 nucleotides matching TRBD1. This CDR3 is built from 12 residues. The germline V gene encodes CDR1 PRHDT and CDR2 FYEKMQ (reference sequence). The trim removed 5 bases at V and 7 bases at J, leaving 4 bases unmatched. The CDR3 DNA is TGTGCCAGCAGCCGACAGGGTGGTGGCTACACCTTC. Its protein is CASSRQGGGYTF.

This chain connects TRBV19 to TRBJ2-5; D unclear. This CDR3 has 11 amino acids. Germline lookup yields CDR1 LNHDA and CDR2 SQIVND (reference sequence). The V and J ends lost 6 bases and 5 bases respectively, with 7 bases between them. The CDR3 sequence is CASSTGETQYF. As DNA, the CDR3 is TGTGCCAGTAGCACCGGGGAGACCCAGTACTTC.

The sample holds one count of this clone. The chain uses TRBV25-1 and TRBJ1-2, with 8 nucleotides matching TRBD1. V shed 9 bases and J 6 bases; nucleotides not matched to a gene: 9. The germline V gene has CDR1 MGHDK and CDR2 SYGVNS. This CDR3 contains 13 residues. The CDR3 bases are TGTGCCAGTTCCATCATGACAGGGGATGGCTACACCTTC. It yields the protein CASSIMTGDGYTF.

The gene calls are TRBV6-1 and TRBJ2-3, with a possible D match to TRBD1 (6 bases). Germline V lookup: CDR1 MNHNS, CDR2 SASEGT. Trimming left V 8 bases short and J 5 bases short, with 17 bases between. The CDR3 contains 14 residues. In nucleotides, the CDR3 is TGTGCCAGCGCTCAAAGGGGGTTTAGAGATACGCAGTATTTT. It translates to CASAQRGFRDTQYF.

The chain couples TRBV30 to TRBJ1-6; D is undetermined. This CDR3 region has 14 residues. Looked up from germline, CDR1 is GTSNPN and CDR2 is SVGIG (reference sequence). Trimming pared 3 bases from V and 8 bases from J, leaving 14 bases between. The CDR3 DNA reads as TGTGCCTGGAGGGGAGGGAATAGGGATTCACCCCTCCACTTT. This sequence encodes CAWRGGNRDSPLHF.

This chain uses TRBV14 with TRBJ2-1; TRBD1 is a possible D gene (6 bases). This CDR3 is built from 14 residues. Germline V gene data show CDR1 as SGHDN and CDR2 as FVKESK. Trimming removed 4 bases at V and 5 bases at J, with 12 bases between. The CDR3 DNA reads as TGTGCCAGCAGCCCGTGGGCAGGGGACAATGAGCAGTTCTTC. Translation gives CASSPWAGDNEQFF.

This clone was seen a few times. The J gene is TRBJ1-2, the V gene TRBV29-1; 9 bases match TRBD1. The CDR3 extends over 14 amino acids. The V gene's germline CDR1 is SQVTM and CDR2 ANQGSEA. V trimming: 5 bases; J trimming: 8 bases; junction bases outside the gene matches: 12. This chain's CDR3 is CSVQGDREGGGYTF. DNA of the CDR3: TGCAGCGTTCAAGGGGACAGGGAGGGTGGAGGCTACACCTTC.

The chain links TRBV29-1 to TRBJ2-1; TRBD2 is a possible D gene (5 bases). With 8 bases removed from V and 1 base from J, the gap between germline ends came to 12 bases. The CDR3 extends over 13 amino acids. Germline V gene data show CDR1 as SQVTM and CDR2 as ANQGSEA. Written as DNA, the CDR3 is TGCAGCCTCCGGGGAACGTCCTACAATGAGCAGTTCTTC. It yields the protein CSLRGTSYNEQFF.

This chain uses TRBV6-1 with TRBJ2-7; the match to TRBD1 covers 8 bases. V lost 6 bases and J lost 0; bases outside the gene matches: 4. CDR3 length: 14 amino acids. CDR1 is MNHNS, CDR2 SASEGT, per germline. In DNA, the CDR3 is TGTGCCAGCAGACGGACAGGGACCTCCTACGAGCAGTACTTC. Protein product: CASRRTGTSYEQYF.

The chain recombines TRBV7-7 with TRBJ2-2, with 9 bases aligning to TRBD2. The germline gives CDR1 SSHAT, CDR2 FNYEAQ (reference sequence). This CDR3 is 15 amino acids long. V was clipped by 2 bases and J by 6 bases; unmatched bases: 4. DNA for the CDR3: TGTGCCAGCAGCTTAACGCGGGGGGGCTCCGGGGAGCTGTTTTTT. Translating it yields CASSLTRGGSGELFF.

The chain is built from TRBV25-1 and TRBJ2-1; no firm D call. V lost 4 bases to trimming and J lost 1 base, with 5 bases between them. CDR1 and CDR2 (germline): MGHDK, SYGVNS. This CDR3 has 13 residues. CDR3 bases: TGTGCCAGCAGTGTCCAATCCTACAATGAGCAGTTCTTC. Protein product: CASSVQSYNEQFF.

In its sample, this clone was seen once. The gene calls are TRBV6-1 and TRBJ1-2; 9 bases agree with TRBD1. The CDR3 consists of 15 residues. V shed 0 bases and J 6 bases; nucleotides not matched to a gene: 5. In germline, CDR1 is MNHNS, CDR2 SASEGT. The CDR3 coding sequence is TGTGCCAGCAGTGAAGCGCGGACAGGGGTGAATGGCTACACCTTC. Its translation is CASSEARTGVNGYTF.

V gene TRBV7-3 combines with J gene TRBJ1-2; weak D call: TRBD1 (6 bases). Germline V lookup: CDR1 SGHTA, CDR2 FQGTGA. V lost 5 bases and J lost 2, with 12 bases in between. The CDR3 totals 14 residues. The CDR3 here is CASSQPDRNYGYTF. The CDR3 DNA reads TGTGCCAGCAGCCAACCCGACAGGAACTATGGCTACACCTTC. Together with reference TRBV7-3 and TRBJ1-2, the CDR3 gives the full variable domain: GAGVSQTPSNKVTEKGKYVELRCDPISGHTALYWYRQSLGQGPEFLIYFQGTGAADDSGLPNDRFFAVRPEGSVSTLKIQRTERGDSAVYLCASSQPDRNYGYTFGSGTRLTVV.

V usage is TRBV4-2 and J usage is TRBJ2-1, with TRBD2 identical over 7 bases. The germline V gene encodes CDR1 LGHNA and CDR2 YNFKEQ. The CDR3 is 15 amino acids. V dropped 1 base and J dropped 4; count of bases not matched to a gene: 4. The CDR3 nucleotides are TGTGCCAGCAGCCAAGTGAGCGGGGTTTACAATGAGCAGTTCTTC. Its translation is CASSQVSGVYNEQFF.

V gene TRBV4-1 combines with J gene TRBJ2-5; 9 nucleotides agree with TRBD1. This CDR3 contains 19 residues. Germline V CDR1 and CDR2: MGHRA, YSYEKL. V lost 1 base and J lost 0; bases outside the gene matches: 12. The CDR3 sequence: CASSQVGDREWSNQETQYF. The CDR3 nucleotides are TGCGCCAGCAGCCAAGTAGGGGACAGGGAATGGTCTAACCAAGAGACCCAGTACTTC.

This clone was observed a single time. The rearrangement uses TRBV30 and TRBJ1-5; possibly TRBD1 for D (5 bases). Germline V gene sequence: CDR1 GTSNPN, CDR2 SVGIG (reference sequence). Trimming took off 0 bases at V and 3 bases at J, with 12 bases between the two ends. The CDR3 runs to 15 residues. CDR3 region: CAWSVSGPHNQPQHF. For the CDR3, the DNA is TGTGCCTGGAGTGTATCAGGGCCCCACAATCAGCCCCAGCATTTT.

This chain links TRBV2 with TRBJ1-2, with D possibly being TRBD1 (6 bases). V was shortened by 3 bases and J by 8 bases, with 19 bases between the two germline ends. The CDR3 covers 15 residues. The germline CDR1 and CDR2 sequences are SNHLY and FYNNEI. This CDR3 reads CASSDNQLQGSGYTF. As DNA, the CDR3 is TGTGCCAGCAGTGATAATCAACTTCAGGGGTCGGGCTACACCTTC.

The chain uses TRBV4-3 and TRBJ2-7; 11 bases agree with TRBD2. CDR1 is LGHNA, CDR2 YSLEER, per germline. J was trimmed by 2 bases and V by 4 bases; bases with no gene match: 1. The CDR3 is 14 residues long. The CDR3, as DNA: TGCGCCAGCAGCCTAGCGGGGGGGACCTACGAGCAGTACTTC. This gives the protein CASSLAGGTYEQYF.

This sequence joins TRBV28 and TRBJ2-1; D not resolved. The CDR3 runs 15 residues. V shed 9 bases and J shed 0 bases, with 15 bases lying between them. Germline assignment: CDR1 MDHEN and CDR2 SYDVKM. CDR3 coding DNA: TGTGCCAGTGTCGGTGCTGGTAGCTCCTACAATGAGCAGTTCTTC. It encodes CASVGAGSSYNEQFF.

The CDR3 spells CAWTTGQGRGYTF. The CDR3 DNA follows: TGTGCCTGGACGACGGGACAGGGTAGAGGCTACACCTTC. The chain employs TRBV30 and TRBJ1-2; the match to TRBD1 covers 9 bases. Trimming cost V 4 bases and J 8 bases; bases outside gene matches: 8. Germline V gene data show CDR1 as GTSNPN and CDR2 as SVGIG (reference sequence). CDR3 length equals 13 residues.